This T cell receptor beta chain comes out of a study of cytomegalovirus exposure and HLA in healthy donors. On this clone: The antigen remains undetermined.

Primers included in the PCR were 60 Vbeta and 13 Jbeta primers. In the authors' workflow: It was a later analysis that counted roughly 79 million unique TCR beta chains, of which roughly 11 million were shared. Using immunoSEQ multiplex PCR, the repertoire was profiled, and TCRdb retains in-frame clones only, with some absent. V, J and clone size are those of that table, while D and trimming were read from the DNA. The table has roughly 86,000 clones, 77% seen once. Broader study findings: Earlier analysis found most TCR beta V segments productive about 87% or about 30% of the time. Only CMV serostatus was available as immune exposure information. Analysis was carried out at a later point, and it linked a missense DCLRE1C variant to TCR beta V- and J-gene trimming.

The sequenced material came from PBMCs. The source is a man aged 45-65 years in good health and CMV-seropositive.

The CDR3 loop is CASTGGEETQYF. In DNA form, the CDR3 reads TGCGCCAGCACCGGGGGGGAGGAGACCCAGTACTTC. V is TRBV10-1 and J is TRBJ2-5, with TRBD2 matching 8 bases. Germline values: CDR1 WNHNN, CDR2 SYGVQD (reference sequence). The ends lost 7 bases at V and 5 bases at J; junction bases unmatched: 3. CDR3 length: 12 amino acids.